One and the same sample provided the 10 T cell receptor beta chains below, sequenced in a study of STAT5B mutations in CD4+ large granular lymphocyte leukemia. TCRdb keeps only in-frame clones here, not all; method: immunoSEQ multiplex PCR. The repertoire holds 31,000 or so clones, with around 90% as singletons. The specimen sequenced was CD4+ T cells from blood buffy coats. These receptors were taken from a human donor in good health.

The chain links TRBV7-9 to TRBJ2-1, with D unresolved. V shed 0 bases and J shed 3 bases, with 6 bases lying between them. The CDR3 runs to 14 residues. The germline V gene has CDR1 SEHNR and CDR2 FQNEAQ (reference sequence). CDR3 nucleotides: TGTGCCAGCAGCTTAGCGGTGGGCTACAATGAGCAGTTCTTC. It codes for CASSLAVGYNEQFF.

The rearrangement uses TRBV6-6 and TRBJ2-5; D gene uncertain. Germline lookup yields CDR1 MNHNY and CDR2 SVGAGI (reference sequence). Trimming stripped 6 bases from V and 5 bases from J, with 7 bases between. The CDR3 totals 11 residues. As DNA, the CDR3 is TGTGCCAGCAGGAAGACGGAGACCCAGTACTTC. Translated: CASRKTETQYF.

The rearrangement links TRBV19 to TRBJ2-7, with 7 bases fitting TRBD2. The V segment lost 5 bases and the J segment 0 bases; nucleotides outside the gene matches: 7. CDR1 LNHDA and CDR2 SQIVND come from the germline V gene (reference sequence). The CDR3 is made up of 15 amino acids. The CDR3 loop reads CASSPQGLGSYEQYF. The CDR3 DNA follows: TGTGCCAGTAGTCCCCAAGGACTAGGCTCCTACGAGCAGTACTTC.

CDR3 sequence: CAISESLAGTYEQYF. The CDR3 bases are TGTGCCATCAGTGAATCACTAGCGGGGACCTACGAGCAGTACTTC. The chain employs TRBV10-3 and TRBJ2-5, with TRBD2 matching over 10 bases. The J call is in doubt because the DNA end fits TRBJ2-7 better. The CDR3 length is 15 residues. Germline values: CDR1 ENHRY, CDR2 SYGVKD.

The CDR3 nucleotides read TGTGCCAGCTCACTCGGGACTAGCGGGAGTGGTACAGATACGCAGTATTTT. This translates into CASSLGTSGSGTDTQYF. This chain joins TRBV18 and TRBJ2-3, with TRBD2 matching over 14 bases. V was pared by 4 bases and J by 3 bases, with 6 bases of the junction left unmatched. Looked up from germline, CDR1 is KGHSH and CDR2 is LQKENI. The CDR3 is made up of 17 amino acids. The full variable domain, its missing parts supplied by reference TRBV18 and TRBJ2-3, is NAGVMQNPRHLVRRRGQEARLRCSPMKGHSHVYWYRQLPEEGLKFMVYLQKENIIDESGMPKERFSAEFPKEGPSILRIQQVVRGDSAAYFCASSLGTSGSGTDTQYFGPGTRLTVL.

This sequence joins TRBV19 and TRBJ2-1, with D unresolved. In germline, CDR1 is LNHDA, CDR2 SQIVND (reference sequence). Deletions cut 7 bases from V and 10 bases from J, with 17 bases between. The CDR3 is 13 residues long. CDR3 sequence (DNA): TGTGCCAGTATTCCCGTTGTTGGCACCGAGCAGTTCTTC. It encodes CASIPVVGTEQFF. The whole variable domain, remainder taken from reference TRBV19 and TRBJ2-1, is DGGITQSPKYLFRKEGQNVTLSCEQNLNHDAMYWYRQDPGQGLRLIYYSQIVNDFQKGDIAEGYSVSREKKESFPLTVTSAQKNPTAFYLCASIPVVGTEQFFGPGTRLTVL.

The chain links TRBV19 to TRBJ2-1, with 8 bases matching TRBD2. This CDR3 comprises 14 residues. The germline V gene has CDR1 LNHDA and CDR2 SQIVND (reference sequence). The J segment lost 3 bases and the V segment lost 5 bases, leaving 3 bases of the junction unmatched. The CDR3 sequence: CASSAGGNYNEQFF. In nucleotides, the CDR3 is TGTGCCAGTAGTGCGGGGGGCAACTACAATGAGCAGTTCTTC. The full variable domain, with the rest looked up from reference TRBV19 and TRBJ2-1, is DGGITQSPKYLFRKEGQNVTLSCEQNLNHDAMYWYRQDPGQGLRLIYYSQIVNDFQKGDIAEGYSVSREKKESFPLTVTSAQKNPTAFYLCASSAGGNYNEQFFGPGTRLTVL.

CDR3 sequence: CASSLTMGGETGELFF. In DNA, the CDR3 is TGTGCCAGCAGCTTGACAATGGGAGGGGAGACCGGGGAGCTGTTTTTT. The chain links TRBV5-8 to TRBJ2-2; 7 positions match TRBD2. This CDR3 contains 16 residues. Germline assignment: CDR1 SGHTS and CDR2 YDEGEE. The ends lost 1 base at V and 5 bases at J; junction bases unmatched: 8.

The CDR3 coding sequence is TGTGCCAGTAGTACGGGCCCCGGGACAGGGGGCACTGAAGCTTTCTTT. This codes for CASSTGPGTGGTEAFF. The chain links TRBV19 to TRBJ1-1; TRBD1 matches at 11 bases. Germline V gene lookup returns CDR1 LNHDA and CDR2 SQIVND (reference sequence). J was trimmed by 4 bases and V by 4 bases; bases with no gene match: 8. The CDR3 is made up of 16 amino acids.

The gene calls are TRBV5-4 and TRBJ2-5; a possible D gene is TRBD2 (5 bases). The J call may be faulty, since TRBJ2-7 better matches the DNA end. The CDR3 is 16 amino acids. CDR1 SGHNT and CDR2 YYREEE come from the germline V gene (reference sequence). The CDR3 is CASSLSLGSAAYEQYF. The CDR3 DNA sequence: TGTGCCAGCAGCTTGAGTCTAGGATCAGCGGCCTACGAGCAGTACTTC.